These T cell receptor beta chains were read from a single sample in a study of PD-L1 blockade in urothelial cancer. TCRdb keeps only in-frame clones here, not all; method: immunoSEQ multiplex PCR. Of tens of thousands of clones in the sample, more than 75% were seen once. Sequenced here: PBMCs, sampled around atezolizumab (anti-PD-L1) treatment. The receptors originated from a man in his forties or fifties with urothelial cancer. The CDR3 runs from the conserved cysteine through the conserved F or W. A D gene is named only where the DNA matches it firmly. Where a row states a size, it is once, few, many or the class of an expanded clone; other rows omit it.

V gene: TRBV7-2; clone size: few; J gene: TRBJ2-7; D gene: NA; CDR3 protein: CASSSTYEQYF; CDR3 DNA: TGTGCCAGCAGCTCCACCTACGAGCAGTACTTC
V gene: TRBV18; clone size: NA; J gene: TRBJ1-4; D gene: NA; CDR3 protein: CASSPGRGNEKLFF; CDR3 DNA: TGTGCCAGCTCACCAGGGCGGGGTAATGAAAAACTGTTTTTT
V gene: TRBV10-3; clone size: NA; J gene: TRBJ1-5; D gene: NA; CDR3 protein: CAISEGGRDSSQPQHF; CDR3 DNA: TGTGCCATCAGTGAGGGGGGCAGGGATAGTAGTCAGCCCCAGCATTTT
V gene: TRBV9; clone size: NA; J gene: TRBJ2-5; D gene: NA; CDR3 protein: CASSGSRGETQYF; CDR3 DNA: TGTGCCAGCAGCGGGTCCCGGGGGGAGACCCAGTACTTC
V gene: TRBV18; clone size: once; J gene: TRBJ2-3; D gene: NA; CDR3 protein: CASSADSRDTQYF; CDR3 DNA: TGTGCCAGCTCAGCGGATTCAAGGGATACGCAGTATTTT
V gene: TRBV9; clone size: NA; J gene: TRBJ2-3; D gene: TRBD2; CDR3 protein: CASSVGTSGGDTQYF; CDR3 DNA: TGTGCCAGCAGCGTCGGGACTAGCGGGGGGGATACGCAGTATTTT
V gene: TRBV27; clone size: NA; J gene: TRBJ1-2; D gene: NA; CDR3 protein: CASGEYQGMNYGYTF; CDR3 DNA: TGTGCCAGCGGAGAATATCAGGGGATGAACTATGGCTACACCTTC
V gene: TRBV19; clone size: NA; J gene: TRBJ2-3; D gene: NA; CDR3 protein: CASSIGLAPSTDTQYF; CDR3 DNA: TGTGCCAGTAGTATAGGCCTAGCGCCTAGCACAGATACGCAGTATTTT
V gene: TRBV5-1; clone size: NA; J gene: TRBJ2-7; D gene: NA; CDR3 protein: CASRLAGISYEQYF; CDR3 DNA: TGCGCCAGCCGCTTGGCAGGGATATCATACGAGCAGTACTTC
V gene: TRBV7-2; clone size: NA; J gene: TRBJ1-5; D gene: TRBD1; CDR3 protein: CASSLGQGLGVDQPQHF; CDR3 DNA: TGTGCCAGCAGCTTAGGACAGGGGTTGGGGGTTGATCAGCCCCAGCATTTT
V gene: TRBV7-3; clone size: NA; J gene: TRBJ2-3; D gene: NA; CDR3 protein: CASSPDSLRTDTQYF; CDR3 DNA: TGTGCCAGCAGCCCAGATTCGCTTCGCACAGATACGCAGTATTTT
V gene: TRBV7-9; clone size: NA; J gene: TRBJ2-5; D gene: NA; CDR3 protein: CASSLSPETQYF; CDR3 DNA: TGTGCCAGCTCCCTCAGTCCGGAGACCCAGTACTTC
V gene: TRBV5-4; clone size: NA; J gene: TRBJ2-7; D gene: TRBD2; CDR3 protein: CAIGLAGAYEQYF; CDR3 DNA: TGTGCCATCGGACTAGCGGGAGCCTACGAGCAGTACTTC
V gene: TRBV18; clone size: NA; J gene: TRBJ1-6; D gene: TRBD1; CDR3 protein: CASSEGQGKSSPLHF; CDR3 DNA: TGTGCCAGCTCAGAGGGACAGGGGAAATCTTCACCCCTCCACTTT
V gene: TRBV30; clone size: NA; J gene: TRBJ2-2; D gene: TRBD2; CDR3 protein: CAWRVTSGRVKLFF; CDR3 DNA: TGTGCCTGGAGGGTGACTAGCGGGAGGGTGAAGCTGTTTTTT
V gene: TRBV28; clone size: NA; J gene: TRBJ1-1; D gene: NA; CDR3 protein: CASSSHENAEAFF; CDR3 DNA: TGTGCCAGCAGTTCCCACGAGAACGCTGAAGCTTTCTTT
V gene: TRBV5-6; clone size: NA; J gene: TRBJ2-3; D gene: TRBD1; CDR3 protein: CASSHYRGASTDTQYF; CDR3 DNA: TGTGCCAGCAGCCACTACAGGGGTGCTAGCACAGATACGCAGTATTTT
V gene: TRBV9; clone size: NA; J gene: TRBJ1-2; D gene: TRBD1; CDR3 protein: CASSGTGASHGYTF; CDR3 DNA: TGTGCCAGCAGCGGGACAGGGGCTTCGCATGGCTACACCTTC
V gene: TRBV25-1; clone size: NA; J gene: TRBJ2-7; D gene: NA; CDR3 protein: CAGSADTYEQYF; CDR3 DNA: TGTGCCGGCAGTGCTGACACGTACGAGCAGTACTTC
V gene: TRBV4-2; clone size: NA; J gene: TRBJ2-5; D gene: TRBD2; CDR3 protein: CASSQSASGGAGETQYF; CDR3 DNA: TGTGCCAGCAGCCAATCCGCAAGCGGGGGGGCCGGAGAGACCCAGTACTTC
V gene: TRBV5-6; clone size: once; J gene: TRBJ1-6; D gene: NA; CDR3 protein: CASSADSDSPLHF; CDR3 DNA: TGTGCCAGCAGCGCGGATTCTGATTCACCCCTCCACTTT
V gene: TRBV19; clone size: NA; J gene: TRBJ2-4; D gene: TRBD2; CDR3 protein: CASSIGGGTGKAKNIQYF; CDR3 DNA: TGTGCCAGTAGTATCGGGGGGGGGACCGGCAAAGCCAAAAACATTCAGTACTTC
V gene: TRBV2; clone size: NA; J gene: TRBJ1-4; D gene: TRBD1; CDR3 protein: CASRTGTVNEKLFF; CDR3 DNA: TGTGCCAGCAGGACCGGGACAGTAAATGAAAAACTGTTTTTT
V gene: TRBV9; clone size: NA; J gene: TRBJ2-5; D gene: TRBD2; CDR3 protein: CASSVGLAGRETQHF; CDR3 DNA: TGTGCCAGCAGCGTAGGACTAGCGGGGAGGGAGACCCAGCACTTC
V gene: TRBV27; clone size: once; J gene: TRBJ1-1; D gene: TRBD1; CDR3 protein: CASSLSGTGTEAFF; CDR3 DNA: TGTGCCAGCAGTTTATCCGGGACAGGGACTGAAGCTTTCTTT
V gene: TRBV2; clone size: few; J gene: TRBJ2-5; D gene: TRBD2; CDR3 protein: CASRVRLAGIQETQYF; CDR3 DNA: TGTGCCAGCAGAGTGAGACTAGCGGGGATCCAAGAGACCCAGTACTTC
V gene: TRBV7-7; clone size: NA; J gene: TRBJ2-5; D gene: TRBD2; CDR3 protein: CASSPGAGRKETQYF; CDR3 DNA: TGTGCTAGCAGCCCCGGAGCGGGGCGGAAAGAGACCCAGTACTTC
V gene: TRBV5-1; clone size: NA; J gene: TRBJ2-5; D gene: TRBD2; CDR3 protein: CASSRTSGGAYETQYF; CDR3 DNA: TGCGCCAGCAGCCGGACTAGCGGGGGGGCTTATGAGACCCAGTACTTC
V gene: TRBV7-2; clone size: NA; J gene: TRBJ1-5; D gene: TRBD1; CDR3 protein: CASSLWGQGVSNQPQHF; CDR3 DNA: TGTGCCAGCAGCTTATGGGGACAGGGTGTAAGCAATCAGCCCCAGCATTTT
V gene: TRBV20-1; clone size: NA; J gene: TRBJ1-6; D gene: NA; CDR3 protein: CSGTGSPLHF; CDR3 DNA: TGCAGTGGCACGGGATCACCCCTCCACTTT
V gene: TRBV5-6; clone size: NA; J gene: TRBJ2-3; D gene: NA; CDR3 protein: CASSLWSGTDTQYF; CDR3 DNA: TGTGCCAGCAGCTTGTGGAGCGGCACAGATACGCAGTATTTT
V gene: TRBV25-1; clone size: NA; J gene: TRBJ2-2; D gene: NA; CDR3 protein: CASSDSDTNTGELFF; CDR3 DNA: TGTGCCAGCAGTGACTCTGACACGAACACCGGGGAGCTGTTTTTT
V gene: TRBV5-1; clone size: NA; J gene: TRBJ2-5; D gene: NA; CDR3 protein: CASGTNQETQYF; CDR3 DNA: TGCGCCAGCGGGACAAACCAAGAGACCCAGTACTTC
V gene: TRBV28; clone size: NA; J gene: TRBJ1-4; D gene: TRBD1; CDR3 protein: CASSYRQGLSEKLFF; CDR3 DNA: TGTGCCAGCAGTTACCGACAGGGCCTATCTGAAAAACTGTTTTTT
V gene: TRBV10-1; clone size: few; J gene: TRBJ2-1; D gene: NA; CDR3 protein: CASSPLGRNEQFF; CDR3 DNA: TGCGCCAGCAGCCCCTTGGGGCGCAATGAGCAGTTCTTC
V gene: TRBV5-1; clone size: NA; J gene: TRBJ2-2; D gene: NA; CDR3 protein: CASSLRQGNTGELFF; CDR3 DNA: TGCGCCAGCAGCTTGAGGCAGGGGAACACCGGGGAGCTGTTTTTT